This T cell receptor (beta chain) was found in a study of Graves' ophthalmopathy and Graves' hyperthyroidism. Researchers took RNA transcripts and amplified TCR beta CDR3 regions from them. First-round RT-PCR relied on HTBI primers, and a second-round multiplex PCR came next. TCRdb re-derived calls from the multiplex PCR reads in MiXCR, one entry per CDR3 protein. The table lists about 740,000 distinct CDR3 sequences, 40% of them singletons. Study results and caveats: The authors also found most expanded thyroid clonotypes above 0.001 frequency in blood.

Presentation of ophthalmopathy in the donors involved moderate-to-severe activity, CAS ≥3, NOSPECS ≥4 and a duration under 3 months. Among the exclusions were patients with other autoimmune diseases, uncontrolled infections, pregnancy or lactation. This clonotype came up once. What it binds is unknown. The CDR3 totals 15 residues. Trimming took off 1 base at V and 2 bases at J, with 10 bases between the two ends. CDR1 is SGHVS, CDR2 FQNEAQ, per germline. V and J are TRBV7-8 and TRBJ2-3; D remains ambiguous. The sequence came from an adult man with Graves' ophthalmopathy. The sequenced material came from peripheral blood. CDR3 amino acids: CASSLVQLHTDTQYF. The CDR3 DNA reads as TGTGCCAGCAGCTTAGTCCAGTTACACACAGATACGCAGTATTTT.